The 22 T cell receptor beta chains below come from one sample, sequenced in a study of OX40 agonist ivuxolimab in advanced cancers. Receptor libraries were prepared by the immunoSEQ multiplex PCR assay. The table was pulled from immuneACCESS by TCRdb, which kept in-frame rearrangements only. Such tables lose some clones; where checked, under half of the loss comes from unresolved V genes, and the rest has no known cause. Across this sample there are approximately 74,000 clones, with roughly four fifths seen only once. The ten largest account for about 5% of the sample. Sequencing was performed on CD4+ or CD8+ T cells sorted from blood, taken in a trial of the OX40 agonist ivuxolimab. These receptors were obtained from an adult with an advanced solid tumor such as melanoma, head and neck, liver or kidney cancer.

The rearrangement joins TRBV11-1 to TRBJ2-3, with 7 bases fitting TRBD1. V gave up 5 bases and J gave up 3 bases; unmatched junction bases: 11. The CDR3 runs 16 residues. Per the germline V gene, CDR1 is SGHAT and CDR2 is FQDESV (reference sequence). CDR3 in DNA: TGTGCCAGCAGCCTAAACAGGGGAAGGGGGACAGATACGCAGTATTTT. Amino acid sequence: CASSLNRGRGTDTQYF. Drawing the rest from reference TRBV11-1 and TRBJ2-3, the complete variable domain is EAEVAQSPRYKITEKSQAVAFWCDPISGHATLYWYRQILGQGPELLVQFQDESVVDDSQLPKDRFSAERLKGVDSTLKIQPAELGDSAMYLCASSLNRGRGTDTQYFGPGTRLTVL.

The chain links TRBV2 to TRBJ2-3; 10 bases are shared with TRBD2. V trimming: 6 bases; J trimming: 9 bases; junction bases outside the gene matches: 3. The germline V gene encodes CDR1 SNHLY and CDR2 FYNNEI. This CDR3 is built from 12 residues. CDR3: CASSPAGGTQYF. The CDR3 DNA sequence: TGTGCCAGCAGCCCAGCGGGAGGGACGCAGTATTTT.

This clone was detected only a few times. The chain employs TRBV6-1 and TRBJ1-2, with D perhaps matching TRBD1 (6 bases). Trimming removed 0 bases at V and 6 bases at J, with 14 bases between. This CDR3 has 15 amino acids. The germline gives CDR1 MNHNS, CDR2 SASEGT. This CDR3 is CASSEALGRGDGYTF. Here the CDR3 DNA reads TGTGCCAGCAGTGAAGCGCTTGGCAGGGGAGATGGCTACACCTTC.

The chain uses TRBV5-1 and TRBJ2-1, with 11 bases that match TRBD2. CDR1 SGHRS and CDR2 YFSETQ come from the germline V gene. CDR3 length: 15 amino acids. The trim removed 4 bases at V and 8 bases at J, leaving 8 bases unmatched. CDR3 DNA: TGCGCCAGCAGCCTATCTAGCGGGGGGATCGATGAGCAGTTCTTC. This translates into CASSLSSGGIDEQFF.

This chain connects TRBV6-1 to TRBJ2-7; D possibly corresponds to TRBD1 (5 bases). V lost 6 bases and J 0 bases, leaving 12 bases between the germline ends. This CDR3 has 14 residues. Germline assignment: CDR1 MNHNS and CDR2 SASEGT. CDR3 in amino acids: CASRRVDSSYEQYF. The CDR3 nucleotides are TGTGCCAGCAGGAGAGTCGACAGCTCCTACGAGCAGTACTTC.

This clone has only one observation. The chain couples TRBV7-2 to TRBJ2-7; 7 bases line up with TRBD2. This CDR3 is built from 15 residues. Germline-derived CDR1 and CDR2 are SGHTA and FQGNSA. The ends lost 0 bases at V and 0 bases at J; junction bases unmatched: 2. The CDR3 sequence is CASSLAGGSSYEQYF. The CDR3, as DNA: TGTGCCAGCAGCTTAGCGGGGGGGAGCTCCTACGAGCAGTACTTC.

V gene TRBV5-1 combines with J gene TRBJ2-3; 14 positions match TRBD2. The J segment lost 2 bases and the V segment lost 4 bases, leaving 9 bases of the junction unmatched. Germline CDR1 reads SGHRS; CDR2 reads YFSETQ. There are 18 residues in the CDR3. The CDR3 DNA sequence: TGCGCCAGCAGCCCGGGACTAGCGGGAGTCGGTAACACAGATACGCAGTATTTT. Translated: CASSPGLAGVGNTDTQYF.

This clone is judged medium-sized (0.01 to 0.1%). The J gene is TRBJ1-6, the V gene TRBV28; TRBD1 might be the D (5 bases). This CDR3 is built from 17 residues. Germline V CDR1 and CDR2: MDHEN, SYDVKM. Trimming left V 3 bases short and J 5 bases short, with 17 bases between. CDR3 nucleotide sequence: TGTGCCAGCAGTTTCCTACCAACGGGACGGAATAATTCACCCCTCCACTTT. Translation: CASSFLPTGRNNSPLHF.

The CDR3 sequence: CASATLAGEVGDEQFF. The CDR3, as DNA: TGTGCCAGCGCGACACTAGCGGGAGAAGTTGGCGATGAGCAGTTCTTC. V gene TRBV28 combines with J gene TRBJ2-1, with 11 bases fitting TRBD2. Per the germline V gene, CDR1 is MDHEN and CDR2 is SYDVKM. There are 16 residues in the CDR3. The ends lost 8 bases at V and 8 bases at J; junction bases unmatched: 14.

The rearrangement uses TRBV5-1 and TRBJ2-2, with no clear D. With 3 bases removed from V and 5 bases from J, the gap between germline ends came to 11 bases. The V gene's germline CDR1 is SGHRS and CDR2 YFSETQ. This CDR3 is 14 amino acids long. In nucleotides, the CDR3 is TGCGCCAGCAGCTACTGGCCGGGTACCGGGGAGCTGTTTTTT. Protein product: CASSYWPGTGELFF.

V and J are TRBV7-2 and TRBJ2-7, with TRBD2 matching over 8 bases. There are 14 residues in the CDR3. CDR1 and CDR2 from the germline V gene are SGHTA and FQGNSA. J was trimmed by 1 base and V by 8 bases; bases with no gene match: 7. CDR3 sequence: CASRSGRGSYEQYF. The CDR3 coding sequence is TGTGCCAGCCGTTCCGGGAGGGGGTCCTACGAGCAGTACTTC.

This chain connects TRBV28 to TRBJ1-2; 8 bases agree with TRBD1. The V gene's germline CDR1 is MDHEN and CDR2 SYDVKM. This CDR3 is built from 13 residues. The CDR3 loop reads CACLTGGDYGYTF. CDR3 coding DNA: TGTGCTTGTCTAACAGGGGGTGACTATGGCTACACCTTC.

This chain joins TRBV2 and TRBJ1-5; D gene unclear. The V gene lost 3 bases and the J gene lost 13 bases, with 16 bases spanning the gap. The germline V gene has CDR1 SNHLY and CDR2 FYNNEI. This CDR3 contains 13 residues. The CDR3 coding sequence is TGTGCCAGCAGTGACACTACGTTAAGTCCGCAGCATTTT. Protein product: CASSDTTLSPQHF.

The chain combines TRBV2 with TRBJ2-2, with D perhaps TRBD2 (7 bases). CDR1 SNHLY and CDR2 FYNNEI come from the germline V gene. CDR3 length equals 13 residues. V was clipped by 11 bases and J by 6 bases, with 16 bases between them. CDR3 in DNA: TGTGCCGGGGGCGGGCGGGGGCCCGGGGAGCTGTTTTTT. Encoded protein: CAGGGRGPGELFF.

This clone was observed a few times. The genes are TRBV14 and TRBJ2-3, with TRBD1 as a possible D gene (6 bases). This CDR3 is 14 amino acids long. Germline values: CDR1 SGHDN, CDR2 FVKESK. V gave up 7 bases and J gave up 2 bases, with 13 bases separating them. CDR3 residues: CASTPGVDTDTQYF. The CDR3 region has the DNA TGTGCCAGCACCCCAGGGGTAGACACAGATACGCAGTATTTT.

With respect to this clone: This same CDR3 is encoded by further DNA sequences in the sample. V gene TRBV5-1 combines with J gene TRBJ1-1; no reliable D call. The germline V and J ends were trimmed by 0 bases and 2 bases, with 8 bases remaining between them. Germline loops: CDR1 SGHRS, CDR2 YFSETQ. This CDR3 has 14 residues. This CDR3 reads CASSLGRQNTEAFF. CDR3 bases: TGCGCCAGCAGCTTGGGTAGACAAAACACTGAAGCTTTCTTT.

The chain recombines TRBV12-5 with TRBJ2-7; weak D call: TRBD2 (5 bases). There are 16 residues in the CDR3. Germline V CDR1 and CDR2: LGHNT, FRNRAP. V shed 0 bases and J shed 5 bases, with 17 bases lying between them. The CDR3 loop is CASGLVLGPAVHEQYF. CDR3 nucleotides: TGTGCTAGTGGTTTGGTACTAGGACCAGCAGTCCACGAGCAGTACTTC.

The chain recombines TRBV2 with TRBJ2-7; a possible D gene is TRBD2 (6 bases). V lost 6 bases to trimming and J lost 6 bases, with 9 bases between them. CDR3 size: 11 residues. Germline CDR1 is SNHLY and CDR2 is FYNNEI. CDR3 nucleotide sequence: TGTGCCAGCAGCAGGACTACCGAGCAGTACTTC. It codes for CASSRTTEQYF.

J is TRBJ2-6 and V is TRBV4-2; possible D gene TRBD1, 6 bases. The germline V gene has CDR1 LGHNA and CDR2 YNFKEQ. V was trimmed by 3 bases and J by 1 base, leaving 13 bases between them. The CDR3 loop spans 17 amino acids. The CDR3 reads CASSQRTATSGANVLTF. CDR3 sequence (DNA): TGTGCCAGCAGCCAGCGGACAGCCACGTCTGGGGCCAACGTCCTGACTTTC.

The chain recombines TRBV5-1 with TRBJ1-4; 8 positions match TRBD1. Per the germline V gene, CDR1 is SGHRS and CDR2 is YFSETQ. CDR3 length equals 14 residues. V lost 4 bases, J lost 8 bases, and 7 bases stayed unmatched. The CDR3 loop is CASSAGQAEEKLFF. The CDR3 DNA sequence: TGCGCCAGCAGCGCGGGACAGGCGGAGGAAAAACTGTTTTTT.

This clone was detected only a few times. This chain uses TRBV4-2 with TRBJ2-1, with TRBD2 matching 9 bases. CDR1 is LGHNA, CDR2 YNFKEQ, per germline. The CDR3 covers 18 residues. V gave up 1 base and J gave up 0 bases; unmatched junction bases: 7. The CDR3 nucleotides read TGTGCCAGCAGCCAAGTGGGTAGCGGGGGACCCTCCTACAATGAGCAGTTCTTC. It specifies CASSQVGSGGPSYNEQFF.

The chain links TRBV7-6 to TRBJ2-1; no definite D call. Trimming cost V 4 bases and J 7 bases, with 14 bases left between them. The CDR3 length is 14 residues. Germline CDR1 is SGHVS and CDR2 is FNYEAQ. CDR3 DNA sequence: TGTGCCAGCAGCTACCCCCTCAAAACGAATGAGCAGTTCTTC. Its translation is CASSYPLKTNEQFF.